A single sample gave rise to the 14 T cell receptor beta chains below, sequenced in a study of OX40 agonist ivuxolimab in advanced cancers. Data came from immunoSEQ multiplex PCR; TCRdb stores just in-frame clones and leaves some out. The table records about 79,000 clones, approximately 85% of them present only once. This specimen consisted of CD4+ or CD8+ T cells sorted from blood, obtained in a trial of the OX40 agonist ivuxolimab. Receptor source: an adult with an advanced solid tumor such as melanoma, head and neck, liver or kidney cancer.

This clone was recorded a few times. The CDR3 coding sequence is TGTGCCAGTAGTATAGGCGGCACAGATACGCAGTATTTT. Its translation is CASSIGGTDTQYF. This rearrangement joins TRBV19 to TRBJ2-3; D is ambiguous. The length of the CDR3 is 13 residues. The V gene lost 1 base and the J gene lost 1 base, with 3 bases spanning the gap. Germline V gene data show CDR1 as LNHDA and CDR2 as SQIVND (reference sequence).

This clone is a singleton in its sample. The chain combines TRBV10-3 with TRBJ1-1; D call uncertain. Germline V lookup: CDR1 ENHRY, CDR2 SYGVKD. This CDR3 is built from 15 residues. V lost 0 bases to trimming and J lost 5 bases, with 13 bases between them. The CDR3 DNA reads as TGTGCCATCAGTGAGTCGGAGGAAATGGGGACTGAAGCTTTCTTT. Translated: CAISESEEMGTEAFF.

The rearrangement links TRBV7-3 to TRBJ2-3, with no clear D. The germline gives CDR1 SGHTA, CDR2 FQGTGA. The CDR3 consists of 15 residues. V lost 5 bases to trimming and J lost 1 base, with 13 bases between them. This CDR3 reads CASSLHGGGTDTQYF. Here the CDR3 DNA reads TGTGCCAGCAGCCTACACGGCGGAGGCACAGATACGCAGTATTTT.

The DNA of the CDR3 is TGTGCCAGCAGTGTTCACAGGGAGCAAGAGACCCAGTACTTC. Translation gives CASSVHREQETQYF. The gene calls are TRBV6-1 and TRBJ2-5, with D possibly matching TRBD1 (6 bases). CDR1 and CDR2 from the germline V gene are MNHNS and SASEGT. Trimming removed 4 bases from V and 2 bases from J, with 11 bases in between. CDR3 size: 14 residues.

V gene TRBV7-9 combines with J gene TRBJ1-1; no clear D gene. The V gene's germline CDR1 is SEHNR and CDR2 FQNEAQ (reference sequence). The CDR3 runs 12 residues. The ends were cut back, 5 bases at V and 0 bases at J, with 4 bases in the middle. The CDR3, as DNA: TGTGCCAGCAGCCCGGTGAACACTGAAGCTTTCTTT. Translated, it gives CASSPVNTEAFF. Full variable domain (missing parts from reference TRBV7-9 and TRBJ1-1): DTGVSQNPRHKITKRGQNVTFRCDPISEHNRLYWYRQTLGQGPEFLTYFQNEAQLEKSRLLSDRFSAERPKGSFSTLEIQRTEQGDSAMYLCASSPVNTEAFFGQGTRLTVV.

The chain uses TRBV6-6 and TRBJ2-1, with D possibly TRBD2 on 5 matching bases. CDR3 length equals 14 residues. Per the germline V gene, CDR1 is MNHNY and CDR2 is SVGAGI (reference sequence). Deletions cut 2 bases from V and 5 bases from J, with 10 bases between. The CDR3 protein is CASSYTGRNNEQFF. CDR3 in DNA: TGTGCCAGCAGTTACACGGGAAGGAACAATGAGCAGTTCTTC.

In this sample, this clone turned up once. The chain employs TRBV2 and TRBJ2-6; tentatively, D is TRBD1 (5 bases). The germline gives CDR1 SNHLY, CDR2 FYNNEI. The CDR3 has 16 amino acids. The V gene lost 6 bases and the J gene lost 0 bases, with 12 bases spanning the gap. The CDR3 here is CASRRDSLSGANVLTF. The CDR3, as DNA: TGTGCCAGCAGGAGAGACAGCCTCTCTGGGGCCAACGTCCTGACTTTC.

The rearrangement links TRBV7-9 to TRBJ2-6, with D possibly being TRBD1 (6 bases). V shed 1 base and J shed 0 bases, with 7 bases lying between them. The CDR3 totals 16 residues. Germline CDR1 is SEHNR and CDR2 is FQNEAQ (reference sequence). In DNA form, the CDR3 reads TGTGCCAGCAGCTTAGGGACAGTCTCTGGGGCCAACGTCCTGACTTTC. Amino acid sequence: CASSLGTVSGANVLTF.

The rearrangement links TRBV7-3 to TRBJ2-1, with 9 bases aligning to TRBD2. J lost 7 bases, V lost 8 bases, and 6 bases had no gene match. The length of the CDR3 is 13 residues. CDR1 is SGHTA and CDR2 is FQGTGA in the germline V gene. The CDR3 DNA reads TGTGCCAGCGGTAGCGGGAGAACGAATGAGCAGTTCTTC. Residues: CASGSGRTNEQFF.

The CDR3 here is CASRRLAGGYEQYF. For the CDR3, the DNA is TGTGCCAGCAGAAGACTAGCGGGAGGCTACGAGCAGTACTTC. The J gene is TRBJ2-7, the V gene TRBV6-5, with TRBD2 matching 13 bases. The germline gives CDR1 MNHEY, CDR2 SVGAGI. This CDR3 contains 14 residues. V trimming: 6 bases; J trimming: 3 bases; junction bases outside the gene matches: 2.

There are a few counts of this clone. J is TRBJ1-3 and V is TRBV13, with 7 bases identical to TRBD1. The ends lost 3 bases at V and 0 bases at J; junction bases unmatched: 11. CDR1 and CDR2 (germline): PRHDT, FYEKMQ (reference sequence). This CDR3 has 18 amino acids. The CDR3 bases are TGTGCCAGCAGCTTTTCCTCTCAGGACAGGAGCTCTGGAAACACCATATATTTT. This translates into CASSFSSQDRSSGNTIYF.

J is TRBJ2-5 and V is TRBV7-2; D is unclear. The J call is in doubt because the DNA end fits TRBJ2-7 better. The CDR3 runs to 12 residues. Germline-derived CDR1 and CDR2 are SGHTA and FQGNSA. The CDR3 protein is CASSLAGREQYF. The CDR3, as DNA: TGTGCCAGCAGCTTAGCGGGTCGCGAGCAGTACTTC.

The table lists this clone with a count of one. The chain combines TRBV14 with TRBJ2-5; TRBD2 agrees at 11 bases. CDR3 size: 18 residues. Looked up from germline, CDR1 is SGHDN and CDR2 is FVKESK. The V segment lost 6 bases and the J segment 4 bases; nucleotides outside the gene matches: 16. The chain's CDR3 is CASSRTSGWENSIETQYF. The CDR3 DNA reads as TGTGCCAGCAGTCGGACTAGCGGGTGGGAAAATTCTATAGAGACCCAGTACTTC. Full variable domain (remainder filled in from reference TRBV14 and TRBJ2-5): EAGVTQFPSHSVIEKGQTVTLRCDPISGHDNLYWYRRVMGKEIKFLLHFVKESKQDESGMPNNRFLAERTGGTYSTLKVQPAELEDSGVYFCASSRTSGWENSIETQYFGPGTRLLVL.

The chain combines TRBV7-2 with TRBJ2-2; 7 bases align to TRBD1. CDR3 length: 14 amino acids. Germline CDR1 and CDR2: SGHTA and FQGNSA. V lost 6 bases and J lost 6; bases outside the gene matches: 7. CDR3 region: CASSYRGVPGELFF. The CDR3 bases are TGTGCCAGCAGTTACAGGGGTGTCCCCGGGGAGCTGTTTTTT.